A selection of T cell receptor beta chains follows, all from one sample in a study of blood T cell repertoires in COVID-19. Produced via immunoSEQ multiplex PCR; TCRdb's table is partial and in-frame only. The sample records about 330,000 clones, approximately 90% being singletons. The source material was peripheral blood. These receptor sequences come from a man aged 25-40 years with COVID-19, enrolled during active disease. CDR3s include the opening cysteine and the closing phenylalanine or tryptophan. D genes are given only for firm matches. The size of a clone is reported for some rows only, either as once, few or many, or as a class for expanded clones.

TRBV6-1	NA	13	TRBD1	TRBJ1-2	CASSEGQGNGYTF	TGTGCCAGCAGTGAAGGACAGGGGAATGGCTACACCTTC
TRBV6-5	NA	16	NA	TRBJ2-7	CASSYSAARGSYEQYF	TGTGCCAGCAGTTACTCAGCAGCACGAGGGTCCTACGAGCAGTACTTC
TRBV29-1	NA	13	TRBD1	TRBJ1-2	CSVEDPRGDGYTF	TGCAGCGTTGAAGATCCCAGGGGGGATGGCTACACCTTC
TRBV19	NA	16	TRBD1	TRBJ1-1	CASTSLTDRAGTEAFF	TGTGCCAGTACCTCATTAACCGACAGGGCGGGCACTGAAGCTTTCTTT
TRBV5-5	NA	17	TRBD1	TRBJ1-2	CASNLASGTGSDYGYTF	TGTGCCAGCAACCTGGCATCCGGGACAGGGTCAGACTATGGCTACACCTTC
TRBV27	many	13	NA	TRBJ1-1	CATQNAGNTEAFF	TGTGCCACTCAAAACGCGGGGAACACTGAAGCTTTCTTT
TRBV5-6	NA	12	NA	TRBJ1-3	CASSRGSGTIYF	TGTGCCAGCAGCCGCGGATCGGGCACCATATATTTT
TRBV27	NA	19	TRBD2	TRBJ2-2	CASRFGALTLAGWSGELFF	TGTGCCAGCAGATTCGGGGCTCTTACGCTAGCGGGATGGAGCGGGGAGCTGTTTTTT
TRBV12-3/TRBV12-4	NA	11	NA	TRBJ1-1	CASSRDTEAFF	TGTGCCAGCAGCCGGGACACTGAAGCTTTCTTT
TRBV11-3	NA	13	NA	TRBJ2-1	CASSPGDLGEQFF	TGTGCCAGCAGCCCTGGGGACTTGGGTGAGCAGTTCTTC
TRBV6-5	NA	13	NA	TRBJ2-7	CASSYTTGYEQYF	TGTGCCAGCAGTTATACGACTGGATACGAGCAGTACTTC
TRBV14	NA	19	NA	TRBJ2-4	CASSQVGTSSPSAKNIQYF	TGTGCCAGCAGCCAAGTTGGCACCTCTAGCCCGTCCGCCAAAAACATTCAGTACTTC
TRBV28	NA	15	NA	TRBJ1-5	CASSLETGYNQPQHF	TGTGCCAGCAGTTTAGAGACGGGATACAATCAGCCCCAGCATTTT
TRBV6-5	few	14	NA	TRBJ2-7	CASSYIQAGEEQYF	TGTGCCAGCAGTTACATTCAGGCAGGGGAAGAGCAGTACTTC
TRBV9	NA	16	TRBD2	TRBJ2-1	CASSVAGGGAYNEQFF	TGTGCCAGCAGCGTAGCCGGCGGGGGGGCCTACAATGAGCAGTTCTTC
TRBV3-1/TRBV3-2	NA	16	NA	TRBJ2-5	CASSQAAEGPGETQYF	TGTGCCAGCAGCCAAGCCGCCGAGGGCCCTGGGGAGACCCAGTACTTC
TRBV5-5	NA	16	TRBD1	TRBJ2-7	CASSPPPTGSSYEQYF	TGTGCCAGCAGCCCCCCCCCGACAGGGAGCTCCTACGAGCAGTACTTC
TRBV6-5	NA	15	NA	TRBJ2-2	CASKRGNLNTGELFF	TGTGCCAGCAAAAGGGGGAATCTGAACACCGGGGAGCTGTTTTTT
TRBV5-1	once	16	TRBD2	TRBJ2-1	CASSFGGGASYNEQFF	TGCGCCAGCAGCTTCGGCGGGGGGGCCTCCTACAATGAGCAGTTCTTC
TRBV29-1	NA	13	TRBD1	TRBJ2-2	CSVWTGVTGELFF	TGCAGCGTCTGGACAGGGGTGACCGGGGAGCTGTTTTTT
TRBV4-1	NA	15	NA	TRBJ1-3	CASLLNYLSGNTIYF	TGCGCCAGCCTGTTAAATTATCTCTCTGGAAACACCATATATTTT
TRBV28	many	14	TRBD1	TRBJ2-7	CASNPGQASYEQYF	TGTGCCAGCAATCCGGGACAGGCGAGCTACGAGCAGTACTTC
TRBV7-9	NA	15	TRBD1	TRBJ2-7	CASRPMTGTGHEQYF	TGTGCCAGCAGACCCATGACCGGGACAGGGCACGAGCAGTACTTC
TRBV15	NA	16	TRBD1	TRBJ2-3	CATSGGDRTGVNTQYF	TGTGCCACCAGCGGGGGGGATCGGACAGGGGTGAATACGCAGTATTTT
TRBV24-1	NA	16	TRBD2	TRBJ2-1	CATSDTKAGGFNEQFF	TGTGCCACCAGTGATACTAAAGCGGGAGGGTTTAATGAGCAGTTCTTC
TRBV24-1	NA	14	NA	TRBJ2-1	CATESGTQYNEQFF	TGTGCCACTGAATCCGGGACACAATACAATGAGCAGTTCTTC